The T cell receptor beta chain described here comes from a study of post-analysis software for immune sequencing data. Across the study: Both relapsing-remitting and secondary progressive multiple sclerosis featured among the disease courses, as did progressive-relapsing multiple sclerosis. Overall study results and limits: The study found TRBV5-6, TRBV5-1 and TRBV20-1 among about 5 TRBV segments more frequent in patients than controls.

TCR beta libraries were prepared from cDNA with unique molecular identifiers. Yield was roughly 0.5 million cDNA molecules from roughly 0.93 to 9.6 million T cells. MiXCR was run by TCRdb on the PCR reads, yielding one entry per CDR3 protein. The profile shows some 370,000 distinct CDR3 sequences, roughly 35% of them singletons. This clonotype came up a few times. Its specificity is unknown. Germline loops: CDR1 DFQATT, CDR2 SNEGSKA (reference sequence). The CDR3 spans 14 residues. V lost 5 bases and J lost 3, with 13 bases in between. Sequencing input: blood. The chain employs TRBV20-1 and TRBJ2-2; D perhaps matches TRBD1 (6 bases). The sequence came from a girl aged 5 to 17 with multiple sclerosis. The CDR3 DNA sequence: TGCAGTGCTGCAGGGGCCCGGGACACCGGGGAGCTGTTTTTT. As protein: CSAAGARDTGELFF.